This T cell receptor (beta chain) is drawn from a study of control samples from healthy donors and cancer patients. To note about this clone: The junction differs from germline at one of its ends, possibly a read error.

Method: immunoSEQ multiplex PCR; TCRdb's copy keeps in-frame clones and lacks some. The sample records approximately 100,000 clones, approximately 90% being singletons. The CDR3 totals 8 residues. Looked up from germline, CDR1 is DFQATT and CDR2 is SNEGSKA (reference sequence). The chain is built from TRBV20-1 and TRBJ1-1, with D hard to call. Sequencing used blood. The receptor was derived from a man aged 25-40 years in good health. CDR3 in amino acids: CSARGQIF. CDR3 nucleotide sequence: TGCAGTGCTAGAGGACAAATCTTT.